One TCR beta chain is described in this entry. Its target is not known. The length of the CDR3 is 16 residues. V shed 4 bases, J shed 2 bases, and the junction held 6 bases outside the gene matches. CDR1 is SGHKS, CDR2 YYEKEE, per germline (reference sequence). This record belongs to a study of T cell responses to AZD1222 COVID-19 vaccine. Study-level background: Doses given second, at about 4 or about 12 weeks, were pooled. General study points: Most donors were white British and more were female, and clonal diversity was possibly underestimated. Only a handful of people who got AZD1222 tested seropositive at baseline.

TCRdb's copy holds only in-frame clones and misses some; the assay was immunoSEQ multiplex PCR. The profile shows 150,000 to 200,000 clones, approximately 94% of them singletons. This sequence originates from an adult in good health. The source material was peripheral blood, sampled on day 0 of AZD1222 vaccination. V gene TRBV5-5 combines with J gene TRBJ2-1; 10 bases map to TRBD2. The CDR3 sequence is CASSPFLAGAYNEQFF. The CDR3 DNA is TGTGCCAGCAGCCCTTTCCTAGCGGGGGCCTACAATGAGCAGTTCTTC. Using reference TRBV5-5 and TRBJ2-1 for the parts outside the CDR3, the full variable domain is DAGVTQSPTHLIKTRGQQVTLRCSPISGHKSVSWYQQVLGQGPQFIFQYYEKEERGRGNFPDRFSARQFPNYSSELNVNALLLGDSALYLCASSPFLAGAYNEQFFGPGTRLTVL.